This T cell receptor (beta chain) derives from a study of regulatory T cells in long-lasting Graves disease. Study-wide results and limits: Gene preferences differed: TRBV28, TRBJ1-2, TRBJ2-5 in persistent cases.

In the case of this clonotype: Antigen: not known.

According to the study, TCR beta libraries were built with iRepertoire HTBI primers and CDR3-region Arm-PCR. TCRdb re-called the multiplex PCR reads through MiXCR, storing one row per CDR3 protein. Among 540,000 or so distinct CDR3 sequences listed, approximately 13% were seen once. Time point given: newly diagnosed GD, antithyroid drugs for less than 3 months. Making the TCR library involved RNA that had been extracted from PBMCs. In germline, CDR1 is SEHNR, CDR2 FQNEAQ (reference sequence). This CDR3 spans 12 amino acids. The V and J ends lost 4 bases and 6 bases respectively, with 10 bases between them. This same sample was also part of a study on T cells in Graves' hyperthyroidism and ophthalmopathy. As that report states: Not enrolled were patients with uncontrolled infection, other autoimmune disease, pregnancy or lactation. Ophthalmopathy and stable hyperthyroidism were told apart by a 13 V-J model.

The sample here was peripheral blood mononuclear cells (PBMCs), taken at new diagnosis, from a patient treated with antithyroid drugs. V and J are TRBV7-9 and TRBJ2-7, with unresolved D. The receptor was derived from a young man with Graves disease. The CDR3 region has the DNA TGTGCCAGCAGCTGGCGGAGTGGCGAGCAGTACTTC. Its translation: CASSWRSGEQYF.